The present TCR beta chain was sequenced within a study of CD8 T cells in ankylosing spondylitis. Regarding the study as a whole: Matched ankylosing spondylitis synovial fluid reportedly contained a significantly enriched population of disease-linked clones. Apparently characteristic of ankylosing spondylitis blood was a TCR beta motif (eight highly homologous variants).

This CDR3 region has 12 residues. The V end lost 1 base, the J end lost 10 bases, and 5 bases lay between the germline ends. The V gene's germline CDR1 is LGHDT and CDR2 YNNKEL (reference sequence). Comments on this clonotype: The target antigen is unknown.

TCRdb ran MiXCR on the 5' RACE reads and lists one entry per CDR3 protein. This table has fewer than 500,000 distinct CDR3 sequences, 25% to 30% appearing once. The J gene is TRBJ1-6, the V gene TRBV3-1; the D is unclear. This TCR was recovered from a male donor with ankylosing spondylitis. Source material: blood, either unsorted or a sorted T cell fraction (not recorded which). CDR3 sequence: CASSQVKSPLHF. The CDR3 bases are TGTGCCAGCAGCCAAGTAAAGTCACCCCTCCACTTT.